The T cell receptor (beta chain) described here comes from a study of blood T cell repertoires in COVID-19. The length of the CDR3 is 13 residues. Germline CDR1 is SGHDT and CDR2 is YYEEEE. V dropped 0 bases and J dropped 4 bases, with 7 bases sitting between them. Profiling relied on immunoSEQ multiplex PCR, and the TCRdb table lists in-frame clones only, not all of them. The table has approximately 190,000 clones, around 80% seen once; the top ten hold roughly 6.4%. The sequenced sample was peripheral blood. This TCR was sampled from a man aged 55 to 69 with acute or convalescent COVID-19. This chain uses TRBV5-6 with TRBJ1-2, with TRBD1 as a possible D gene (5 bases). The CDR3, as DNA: TGTGCCAGCAGCTTGGTGGGGGGCTATGGCTACACCTTC. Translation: CASSLVGGYGYTF.